These 16 T cell receptor beta chains were sequenced from one sample in a study of T cells in localized non-small cell lung cancer. Method: immunoSEQ multiplex PCR; TCRdb's copy keeps in-frame clones and lacks some. In the table there are approximately 67,000 clones, 84% of which are singletons. Specimen: peripheral blood, collected before any cancer treatment. These TCRs come from a female donor at least 60 years old with stage I lung adenocarcinoma.

The chain couples TRBV5-6 to TRBJ1-2; weak D call: TRBD1 (5 bases). Germline lookup yields CDR1 SGHDT and CDR2 YYEEEE. The CDR3 runs 15 residues. The V and J ends lost 0 bases and 8 bases respectively, with 17 bases between them. The CDR3 loop reads CASSLVDRRGEGYTF. The CDR3 bases are TGTGCCAGCAGCTTGGTTGACAGACGAGGAGAGGGCTACACCTTC.

This chain connects TRBV4-1 to TRBJ1-2; weak D call: TRBD1 (5 bases). There are 19 residues in the CDR3. CDR1 and CDR2 from the germline V gene are MGHRA and YSYEKL. The V and J ends lost 4 bases and 1 base respectively, with 25 bases between them. Written as DNA, the CDR3 is TGCGCCAGCAGCCCCCACAACGGACCTAACCCTGGGGGTAACTATGGCTACACCTTC. The encoded protein is CASSPHNGPNPGGNYGYTF.

V and J are TRBV19 and TRBJ1-1, with 8 positions matching TRBD1. CDR3 length equals 15 residues. V dropped 6 bases and J dropped 2; count of bases not matched to a gene: 8. Germline CDR1 and CDR2: LNHDA and SQIVND (reference sequence). CDR3 coding DNA: TGTGCCAGTAGGACAGGGGATTGGGTCAACACTGAAGCTTTCTTT. The encoded protein is CASRTGDWVNTEAFF. Complete variable domain (other parts from reference TRBV19 and TRBJ1-1): DGGITQSPKYLFRKEGQNVTLSCEQNLNHDAMYWYRQDPGQGLRLIYYSQIVNDFQKGDIAEGYSVSREKKESFPLTVTSAQKNPTAFYLCASRTGDWVNTEAFFGQGTRLTVV.

The chain is built from TRBV27 and TRBJ2-7; D is tentatively TRBD1 or TRBD2 (5 bases each). The CDR3 consists of 15 residues. Germline lookup yields CDR1 MNHEY and CDR2 SMNVEV (reference sequence). V lost 2 bases and J lost 0, with 11 bases in between. The CDR3 loop is CASSLIGTTSYEQYF. The CDR3 bases are TGTGCCAGCAGTTTAATCGGGACCACCTCCTACGAGCAGTACTTC.

The rearrangement links TRBV7-8 to TRBJ1-2; D is ambiguous. The ends were cut back, 1 base at V and 7 bases at J, with 10 bases in the middle. This CDR3 comprises 13 residues. CDR1 and CDR2 from the germline V gene are SGHVS and FQNEAQ. DNA of the CDR3: TGTGCCAGCAGCTTAGACGGGTTGGGTGGCTACACCTTC. Its translation is CASSLDGLGGYTF.

This clone came up many times. The rearrangement links TRBV19 to TRBJ2-2; 7 bases match TRBD1. The CDR3 is made up of 13 amino acids. Germline assignment: CDR1 LNHDA and CDR2 SQIVND (reference sequence). The V and J ends lost 4 bases and 6 bases, in that order; junction bases with no gene match: 2. The CDR3 sequence is CASSTQGSGELFF. In nucleotides, the CDR3 is TGTGCCAGTAGTACACAGGGGTCCGGGGAGCTGTTTTTT.

This chain connects TRBV7-9 to TRBJ2-2; TRBD2 might be the D (5 bases). Germline V gene data show CDR1 as SEHNR and CDR2 as FQNEAQ (reference sequence). The V end was cut by 5 bases, the J end by 0 bases, with 19 bases between. The CDR3 contains 18 residues. The CDR3 is CASSPIQLVLANTGELFF. The DNA for the CDR3 is TGTGCCAGCAGCCCCATCCAACTAGTGTTGGCGAACACCGGGGAGCTGTTTTTT.

The rearrangement links TRBV5-1 to TRBJ1-3; D possibly corresponds to TRBD1 (6 bases). The ends were cut back, 7 bases at V and 0 bases at J, with 14 bases in the middle. This CDR3 region has 15 residues. The germline gives CDR1 SGHRS, CDR2 YFSETQ. CDR3 in amino acids: CASRRLDSSGNTIYF. Here the CDR3 DNA reads TGCGCCAGCCGTCGCCTGGACAGCTCTGGAAACACCATATATTTT. The full variable domain, rest sourced from reference TRBV5-1 and TRBJ1-3, is KAGVTQTPRYLIKTRGQQVTLSCSPISGHRSVSWYQQTPGQGLQFLFEYFSETQRNKGNFPGRFSGRQFSNSRSEMNVSTLELGDSALYLCASRRLDSSGNTIYFGEGSWLTVV.

This clone has only a few counts. The gene calls are TRBV2 and TRBJ2-6; 15 bases are a match to TRBD2. The CDR3 contains 18 residues. Germline CDR1 reads SNHLY; CDR2 reads FYNNEI. V shed 8 bases, J shed 2 bases, and the junction held 7 bases outside the gene matches. The DNA for the CDR3 is TGTGCCAGCGGACTAGCGGGAGGGGGGAAGACTGGGGCCAACGTCCTGACTTTC. Translated: CASGLAGGGKTGANVLTF.

V is TRBV5-1 and J is TRBJ2-7, with D tentatively TRBD1 (6 bases). Looked up from germline, CDR1 is SGHRS and CDR2 is YFSETQ. V was trimmed by 4 bases and J by 0 bases, leaving 11 bases between them. This CDR3 is built from 14 residues. DNA for the CDR3: TGCGCCAGCAGCATCGGACAGCTCTCCTACGAGCAGTACTTC. Translation: CASSIGQLSYEQYF. Filled out from reference TRBV5-1 and TRBJ2-7, the complete variable domain reads KAGVTQTPRYLIKTRGQQVTLSCSPISGHRSVSWYQQTPGQGLQFLFEYFSETQRNKGNFPGRFSGRQFSNSRSEMNVSTLELGDSALYLCASSIGQLSYEQYFGPGTRLTVT.

V and J are TRBV5-1 and TRBJ2-3; 7 bases are shared with TRBD2. The CDR3 extends over 12 amino acids. Trimming removed 4 bases from V and 4 bases from J; junction bases left unmatched: 0. CDR1 is SGHRS, CDR2 YFSETQ, per germline. Written as DNA, the CDR3 is TGCGCCAGCAGCGGGGGGGCAGATACGCAGTATTTT. It specifies CASSGGADTQYF.

The chain carries TRBV6-6 and TRBJ2-2; D is unresolved. CDR3 size: 12 residues. CDR1 is MNHNY, CDR2 SVGAGI, per germline (reference sequence). With 8 bases removed from V and 7 bases from J, the gap between germline ends came to 11 bases. As DNA, the CDR3 is TGTGCCAGCTCTGAAGCACGCGGGGAGCTGTTTTTT. Translation: CASSEARGELFF.

V is TRBV28 and J is TRBJ1-1; D unresolved. V gave up 3 bases and J gave up 10 bases, with 12 bases separating them. The CDR3 totals 12 residues. Germline assignment: CDR1 MDHEN and CDR2 SYDVKM. The CDR3 nucleotides read TGTGCCAGCAGTTTTGGCCTGATACGAGCTTTCTTT. Translating it yields CASSFGLIRAFF.

The chain joins TRBV29-1 to TRBJ1-3; possible D gene TRBD1, 6 bases. Between the trimmed V and J ends, which lost 1 base and 2 bases, there was a span of 6 bases. Germline assignment: CDR1 SQVTM and CDR2 ANQGSEA. This CDR3 is built from 13 residues. The CDR3 spells CSVEGGPGNTIYF. DNA for the CDR3: TGCAGCGTTGAAGGGGGGCCTGGAAACACCATATATTTT.

This chain connects TRBV6-5 to TRBJ1-2; D is uncertain. The CDR3 totals 12 residues. V dropped 6 bases and J dropped 8 bases, with 13 bases sitting between them. Germline CDR1 reads MNHEY; CDR2 reads SVGAGI. The CDR3, as DNA: TGTGCCAGCAGCGCCAGCACTGGGGGCTACACCTTC. Translated, it gives CASSASTGGYTF.

The chain has TRBV30 and TRBJ1-6, with a weak D call TRBD1 (5 bases). CDR1 GTSNPN and CDR2 SVGIG come from the germline V gene (reference sequence). The CDR3 has 14 amino acids. Trimming took 7 bases from V and 3 from J, leaving 13 bases between them. The CDR3 is CAFSGNVYNSPLHF. CDR3 coding DNA: TGTGCCTTTTCAGGGAATGTCTATAATTCACCCCTCCACTTT.